Below, 8 T cell receptor beta chains from the same sample are listed, as sequenced in a study of PD-L1 blockade in urothelial cancer. Time point reported: pretreatment peripheral blood. Generated by immunoSEQ multiplex PCR, the TCRdb table keeps only in-frame clones and is missing some. The repertoire holds approximately 50,000 clones, with roughly four fifths as singletons. Source: PBMCs, taken around atezolizumab (anti-PD-L1) treatment. All receptors come from a man between 65 and 80 years old with urothelial cancer.

The chain has TRBV2 and TRBJ1-1; 10 bases are shared with TRBD1. Germline V gene lookup returns CDR1 SNHLY and CDR2 FYNNEI. Trimming cost V 6 bases and J 6 bases; bases outside gene matches: 4. This CDR3 region has 13 residues. CDR3 sequence (DNA): TGTGCCAGCAGCGGGACAGGGGAGGCTGAAGCTTTCTTT. It yields the protein CASSGTGEAEAFF.

The chain is built from TRBV2 and TRBJ1-1, with a weak D call TRBD1 (5 bases). The CDR3 consists of 18 residues. The germline V and J ends were trimmed by 1 base and 4 bases, with 22 bases remaining between them. Germline V gene sequence: CDR1 SNHLY, CDR2 FYNNEI. CDR3 DNA sequence: TGTGCCAGCAGTGAAGAGGGGTTCGGGAGGGAATTTAGCACTGAAGCTTTCTTT. This encodes CASSEEGFGREFSTEAFF. Full variable domain (rest looked up from reference TRBV2 and TRBJ1-1): EPEVTQTPSHQVTQMGQEVILRCVPISNHLYFYWYRQILGQKVEFLVSFYNNEISEKSEIFDDQFSVERPDGSNFTLKIRSTKLEDSAMYFCASSEEGFGREFSTEAFFGQGTRLTVV.

The chain links TRBV4-1 to TRBJ1-4; D gene unclear. Germline CDR1 is MGHRA and CDR2 is YSYEKL. Trimming pared 4 bases from V and 8 bases from J, leaving 11 bases between. The CDR3 is 13 residues long. Written as DNA, the CDR3 is TGCGCCAGCAGCCTCCGCGCTAGCGAAAAACTGTTTTTT. This sequence encodes CASSLRASEKLFF.

The chain employs TRBV9 and TRBJ1-5; TRBD1 agrees at 7 bases. CDR3 length: 14 amino acids. V lost 3 bases and J lost 2; bases outside the gene matches: 2. CDR1 is SGDLS and CDR2 is YYNGEE in the germline V gene. The CDR3 DNA reads TGTGCCAGCAGCGCTACAGGGGGCAATCAGCCCCAGCATTTT. Translating it yields CASSATGGNQPQHF.

J is TRBJ2-2 and V is TRBV14, with D uncertain. Trimming pared 1 base from V and 5 bases from J, leaving 8 bases between. CDR1 is SGHDN and CDR2 is FVKESK in the germline V gene. CDR3 length: 14 amino acids. The DNA for the CDR3 is TGTGCCAGCAGCCAAGCTGTGCGAACCGGGGAGCTGTTTTTT. Translated: CASSQAVRTGELFF.

This clone came up a few times. This specimen includes other DNA sequences encoding the same CDR3. This sequence joins TRBV14 and TRBJ2-1; TRBD2 matches at 9 bases. This CDR3 region has 15 residues. With V trimmed by 1 base and J by 6 bases, 4 bases remained unmatched. CDR1 and CDR2 from the germline V gene are SGHDN and FVKESK. CDR3 loop: CASSQGASGTNEQFF. CDR3 bases: TGTGCCAGCAGCCAAGGGGCTAGCGGGACCAATGAGCAGTTCTTC.

The chain combines TRBV19 with TRBJ1-6, with 8 bases fitting TRBD1. Per germline, CDR1 LNHDA and CDR2 SQIVND (reference sequence). The CDR3 extends over 15 amino acids. Germline trimming cut 5 bases from V and 7 bases from J; bases unmatched to any gene: 7. CDR3 nucleotides: TGTGCCAGTAGTGAAGGACAGGGACTCAATTCACCCCTCCACTTT. This sequence encodes CASSEGQGLNSPLHF.

This clone was seen just once. This chain links TRBV19 with TRBJ1-1; TRBD1 is a possible D gene (6 bases). The CDR3 extends over 14 amino acids. Per germline, CDR1 LNHDA and CDR2 SQIVND (reference sequence). Between the trimmed V and J ends, which lost 5 bases and 7 bases, there was a span of 17 bases. This chain's CDR3 is CASSRENREHEAFF. CDR3 nucleotide sequence: TGTGCCAGTAGTCGCGAGAACAGGGAACATGAAGCTTTCTTT.